This TCR beta chain originates from a study of beta chain features in type 1 diabetes. There are many counts of this clone. Its antigen is unidentified. Broader study findings: These data did not resolve whether HLA type affects TCRB rearrangement.

Trimming pared 5 bases from V and 3 bases from J, leaving 8 bases between. Germline V gene data show CDR1 as LNHDA and CDR2 as SQIVND (reference sequence). The CDR3 runs to 13 residues. The authors reverse transcribed all of the isolated RNA, so sequencing captured expressed TCRB transcripts. An average near 3.57 million reads came from naive, central memory and regulatory T cell samples. Generated by immunoSEQ multiplex PCR, the TCRdb table keeps only in-frame clones and is missing some. The table records 200,000 to 250,000 clones, over 7.5% of them present only once. The chain uses TRBV19 and TRBJ2-1; no definite D call. The receptor was isolated from a woman in her late teens or twenties in good health. Sequenced material: naive CD4+ T cells from blood. The CDR3 region is CASSLVRYNEQFF. Written as DNA, the CDR3 is TGTGCCAGTAGTCTCGTTCGCTACAATGAGCAGTTCTTC.